This T cell receptor (beta chain) was retrieved from a study of beta chain features in type 1 diabetes. Overall study context: 107,917,701 sorted cells were examined across all samples. Study-wide results and caveats: PCR might preferentially amplify shorter templates, equally in patients and controls.

Germline V CDR1 and CDR2: SNHLY, FYNNEI. The CDR3 is 14 residues long. The junction had 5 bases not matched to a gene; V was cut back by 8 bases and J by 6 bases. All of the isolated RNA was reverse transcribed, so expressed TCRB transcripts were sequenced. Sequencing used immunoSEQ multiplex PCR; TCRdb keeps in-frame clones, though not all of them. The sample lists 430,000 or so clones, about an eighth seen once, with 0.04% to 0.05% in the top ten. Every donor provided one heparinised blood draw, which averaged approximately 100 mL. With respect to this clone: Its antigen is unknown.

This receptor was identified in a woman aged 18-35 years in good health. Material for sequencing was naive CD4+ T cells from blood. The V gene is TRBV2, the J gene TRBJ1-6, with 9 bases lining up with TRBD1. The CDR3 DNA sequence: TGTGCCAGCCATGGACAGGGGTCTAATTCACCCCTCCACTTT. Translated: CASHGQGSNSPLHF.